This T cell receptor beta chain derives from a study of shared T cell receptors in the human thymus. Germline loops: CDR1 SQVTM, CDR2 ANQGSEA. This CDR3 has 14 residues. V lost 2 bases, J lost 5 bases, and 5 bases stayed unmatched. Some clones are missing from TCRdb's copy, which holds only in-frame ones; the method was immunoSEQ multiplex PCR. The sample records approximately 68,000 clones, around 96% being singletons. The sequence was obtained from a human donor. The chain uses TRBV29-1 and TRBJ2-5; 10 bases are shared with TRBD2. Material for sequencing was thymocytes. The CDR3 DNA reads as TGCAGCGTTGAAACTAGAGCGGGGGGGGAGACCCAGTACTTC. Protein product: CSVETRAGGETQYF.